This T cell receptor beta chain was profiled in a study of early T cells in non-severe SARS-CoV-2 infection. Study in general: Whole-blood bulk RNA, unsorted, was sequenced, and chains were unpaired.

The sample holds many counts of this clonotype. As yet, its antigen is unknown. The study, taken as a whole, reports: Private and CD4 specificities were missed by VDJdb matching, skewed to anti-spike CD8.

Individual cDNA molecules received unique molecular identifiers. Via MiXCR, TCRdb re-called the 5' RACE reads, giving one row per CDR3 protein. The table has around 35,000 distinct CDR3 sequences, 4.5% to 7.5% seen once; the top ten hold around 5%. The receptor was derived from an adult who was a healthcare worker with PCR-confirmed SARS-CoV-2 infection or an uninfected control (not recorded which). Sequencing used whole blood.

CDR3 DNA sequence: TGTGCCACCAGTGAGCCAGACAGTTTCCAAGAGACCCAGTACTTC. This gives the protein CATSEPDSFQETQYF. The gene calls are TRBV24-1 and TRBJ2-5, with a weak D call TRBD1 (5 bases). The CDR3 spans 15 residues. V was trimmed by 4 bases and J by 1 base, leaving 12 bases between them. The V gene's germline CDR1 is KGHDR and CDR2 SFDVKD.